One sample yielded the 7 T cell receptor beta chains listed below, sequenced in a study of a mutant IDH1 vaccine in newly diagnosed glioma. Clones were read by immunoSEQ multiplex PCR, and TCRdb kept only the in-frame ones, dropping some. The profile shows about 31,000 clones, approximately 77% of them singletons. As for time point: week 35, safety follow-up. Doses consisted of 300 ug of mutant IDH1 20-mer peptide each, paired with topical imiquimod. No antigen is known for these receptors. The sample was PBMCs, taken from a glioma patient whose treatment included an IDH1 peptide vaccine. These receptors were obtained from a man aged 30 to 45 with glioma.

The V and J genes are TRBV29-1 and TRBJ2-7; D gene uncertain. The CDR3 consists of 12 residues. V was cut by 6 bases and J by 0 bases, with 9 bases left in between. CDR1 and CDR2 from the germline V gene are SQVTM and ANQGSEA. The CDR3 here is CSVRTYSYEQYF. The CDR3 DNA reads TGCAGCGTGCGGACCTACTCCTACGAGCAGTACTTC.

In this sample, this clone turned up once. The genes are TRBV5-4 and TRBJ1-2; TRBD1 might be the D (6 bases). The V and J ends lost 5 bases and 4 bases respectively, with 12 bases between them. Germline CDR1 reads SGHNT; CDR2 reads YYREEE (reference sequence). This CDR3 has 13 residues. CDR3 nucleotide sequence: TGTGCCAGCAGACTAACAGGGTTCTATGGCTACACCTTC. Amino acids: CASRLTGFYGYTF.

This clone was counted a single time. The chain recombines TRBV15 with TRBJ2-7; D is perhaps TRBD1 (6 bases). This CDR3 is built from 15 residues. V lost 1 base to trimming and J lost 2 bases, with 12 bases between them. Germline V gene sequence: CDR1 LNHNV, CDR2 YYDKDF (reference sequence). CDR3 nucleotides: TGTGCCACCAGCAGAGGGGGGCAACCAGCCTACGAGCAGTACTTC. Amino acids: CATSRGGQPAYEQYF.

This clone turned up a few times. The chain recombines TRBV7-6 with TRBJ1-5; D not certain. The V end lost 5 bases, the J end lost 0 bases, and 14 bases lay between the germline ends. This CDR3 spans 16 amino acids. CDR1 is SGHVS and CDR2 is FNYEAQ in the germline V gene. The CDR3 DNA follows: TGTGCCAGCAGCCCCGAGACCGGTTATAGCAATCAGCCCCAGCATTTT. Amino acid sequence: CASSPETGYSNQPQHF.

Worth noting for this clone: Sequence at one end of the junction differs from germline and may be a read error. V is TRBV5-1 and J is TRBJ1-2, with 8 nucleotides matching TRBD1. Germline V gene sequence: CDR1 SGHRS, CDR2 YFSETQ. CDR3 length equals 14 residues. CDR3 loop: CASTLDRANYGYTF. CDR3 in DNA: TGCGCCAGCACCTTGGACAGGGCTAACTATGGCTACACCTTC. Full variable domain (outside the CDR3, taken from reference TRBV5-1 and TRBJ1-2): KAGVTQTPRYLIKTRGQQVTLSCSPISGHRSVSWYQQTPGQGLQFLFEYFSETQRNKGNFPGRFSGRQFSNSRSEMNVSTLELGDSALYLCASTLDRANYGYTFGSGTRLTVV.

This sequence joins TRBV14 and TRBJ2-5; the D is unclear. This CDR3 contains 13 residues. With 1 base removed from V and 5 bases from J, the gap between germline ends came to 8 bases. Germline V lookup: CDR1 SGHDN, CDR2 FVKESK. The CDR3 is CASSQGLRETQYF. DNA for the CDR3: TGTGCCAGCAGCCAAGGCCTACGGGAGACCCAGTACTTC.

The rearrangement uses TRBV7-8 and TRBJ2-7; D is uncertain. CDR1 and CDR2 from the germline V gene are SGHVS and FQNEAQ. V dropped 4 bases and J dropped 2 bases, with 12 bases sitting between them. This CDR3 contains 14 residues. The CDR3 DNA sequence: TGTGCCAGCAGCTACTTGACTGGGGCCTACGAGCAGTACTTC. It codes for CASSYLTGAYEQYF.